What follows describes a single TCR beta chain. Its antigen is as yet unknown. This sample was included in a study of OX40 agonist ivuxolimab in advanced cancers. Background on the study: The dose-escalation cohort had hepatocellular carcinoma, melanoma, renal cell or head and neck cancer.

Study conclusions and caveats: Low normalized T-cell clonal expansion also characterized some of the nonresponders. Circulating CD4+ and CD8+ T cells showed clonal expansion by week 6 at 0.1 to 3.0 mg/kg.

The CDR3 is 15 amino acids. V lost 3 bases to trimming and J lost 4 bases; unmatched junction nucleotides: 7. The germline V gene has CDR1 LNHDA and CDR2 SQIVND (reference sequence). Using immunoSEQ multiplex PCR, the repertoire was profiled, and TCRdb retains in-frame clones only, with some absent. This sample has about 83,000 clones; approximately 79% occur once, and the top ten carry approximately 1.7%. The V gene is TRBV19, the J gene TRBJ2-3, with 7 bases lining up with TRBD1. The starting material was CD4+ or CD8+ T cells sorted from blood, obtained in a trial of the OX40 agonist ivuxolimab. The sequence was obtained from an adult with an advanced solid tumor such as melanoma, head and neck, liver or kidney cancer. The CDR3 here is CASSIEGAEADTQYF. The CDR3 DNA reads TGTGCCAGTAGTATCGAGGGGGCCGAGGCAGATACGCAGTATTTT.